This record covers a single TCR beta chain. What it recognizes is unknown. The data stem from a study of T cell responses to AZD1222 COVID-19 vaccine. For the study at large: Second-dose groups at about 4 or about 12 weeks were pooled. Overall study findings and caveats: No day 14 peak samples; only post-peak repertoires were characterized. Only a handful of AZD1222 recipients were seropositive at baseline.

The method was immunoSEQ multiplex PCR; TCRdb's version includes in-frame clones alone and lacks a portion of them. In the table there are 72,000 or so clones, 75% to 90% of which are singletons. Trimming removed 0 bases from V and 4 bases from J; junction bases left unmatched: 6. From germline, CDR1 is LGHNA and CDR2 YNFKEQ. The CDR3 runs to 16 residues. The chain joins TRBV4-2 to TRBJ2-5, with 9 nucleotides matching TRBD1. This TCR was sampled from an adult in good health. Specimen: peripheral blood, collected on day 0 of AZD1222 vaccination. The CDR3 here is CASSQDPGQGGETQYF. The CDR3 coding sequence is TGTGCCAGCAGCCAAGATCCGGGACAGGGCGGAGAGACCCAGTACTTC.